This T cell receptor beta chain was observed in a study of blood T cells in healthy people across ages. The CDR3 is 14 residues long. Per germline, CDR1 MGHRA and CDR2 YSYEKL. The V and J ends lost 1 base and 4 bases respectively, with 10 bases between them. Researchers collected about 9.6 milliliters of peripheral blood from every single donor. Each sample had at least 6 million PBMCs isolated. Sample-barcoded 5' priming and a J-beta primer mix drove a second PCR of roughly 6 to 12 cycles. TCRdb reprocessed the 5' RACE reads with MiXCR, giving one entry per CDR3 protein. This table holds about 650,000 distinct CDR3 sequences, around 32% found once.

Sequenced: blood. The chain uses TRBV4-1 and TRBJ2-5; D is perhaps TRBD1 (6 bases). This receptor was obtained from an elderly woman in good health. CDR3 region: CASSQVTGTETQYF. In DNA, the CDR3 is TGCGCCAGCAGCCAAGTAACAGGGACAGAGACCCAGTACTTC.